The rows below give T cell receptor beta chains drawn from one sample of a study of tumor-infiltrating lymphocytes in primary liver carcinoma. MiXCR, run by TCRdb on the multiplex PCR reads, gives a single entry per CDR3 protein. Of roughly 120,000 distinct CDR3 sequences listed, around 64% are singletons. Material: liver tumor tissue from sampling region 3. The receptors come from a woman aged 55-70 years with primary liver carcinoma and hepatitis B virus infection. Both conserved end residues are part of each CDR3. The order of the fields is V gene, J gene, D gene, clone size, CDR3 protein, CDR3 DNA. The D gene is left open where the match is weak. Clone sizes are given selectively: once, few, many, or a class where the clone is expanded.

v_call: TRBV5-6
j_call: TRBJ2-3
d_call: NA
clone_size: many
cdr3_aa: CASRQGPRYSGQRDTQYF
cdr3_nt: TGTGCCAGCAGGCAGGGACCGCGCTATAGCGGCCAACGGGATACGCAGTATTTT

v_call: TRBV6-2/TRBV6-3
j_call: TRBJ1-5
d_call: NA
clone_size: NA
cdr3_aa: CASSRSYSNQPHHF
cdr3_nt: TGTGCCAGCAGTCGATCCTATAGTAATCAGCCCCATCATTTT

v_call: TRBV7-9
j_call: TRBJ2-3
d_call: TRBD1
clone_size: NA
cdr3_aa: CASSPGQSRDTQYF
cdr3_nt: TGTGCCAGCAGCCCGGGACAGAGCAGAGATACGCAGTATTTT

v_call: TRBV7-9
j_call: TRBJ1-1
d_call: NA
clone_size: NA
cdr3_aa: CASSFRYTEAFF
cdr3_nt: TGTGCCAGCAGCTTTCGCTACACTGAAGCTTTCTTT

v_call: TRBV25-1
j_call: TRBJ2-2
d_call: NA
clone_size: NA
cdr3_aa: CASSEHERTSTGELFF
cdr3_nt: TGTGCCAGCAGTGAGCACGAACGGACCAGCACCGGGGAGCTGTTTTTT

v_call: TRBV5-6
j_call: TRBJ1-1
d_call: NA
clone_size: many
cdr3_aa: CASSLQGNTEAFF
cdr3_nt: TGTGCCAGCAGCTTACAGGGTAACACTGAAGCTTTCTTT

v_call: TRBV29-1
j_call: TRBJ2-3
d_call: NA
clone_size: NA
cdr3_aa: CRAAYGSTDTQYF
cdr3_nt: TGCAGGGCGGCCTATGGATCCACAGATACGCAGTATTTT

v_call: TRBV30
j_call: TRBJ2-2
d_call: TRBD1
clone_size: few
cdr3_aa: CAWSRQGADTGELFF
cdr3_nt: TGTGCCTGGAGCCGACAGGGCGCGGACACCGGGGAGCTGTTTTTT

v_call: TRBV6-5
j_call: TRBJ1-2
d_call: NA
clone_size: NA
cdr3_aa: CACSIGSDSFLF
cdr3_nt: TGTGCATGTTCGATCGGATCTGATTCGTTTCTCTTC

v_call: TRBV11-2
j_call: TRBJ2-4
d_call: NA
clone_size: few
cdr3_aa: CASSLRTRDINIQYF
cdr3_nt: TGTGCCAGCAGTCTACGGACAAGGGATATAAACATTCAGTACTTC

v_call: TRBV12-3/TRBV12-4
j_call: TRBJ2-3
d_call: NA
clone_size: NA
cdr3_aa: CASSPMTRRDTRYF
cdr3_nt: TGTGCCAGCAGTCCTATGACTAGGAGAGATACGCGGTATTTT

v_call: TRBV29-1
j_call: TRBJ1-2
d_call: NA
clone_size: NA
cdr3_aa: CSVQTGGYGYTF
cdr3_nt: TGCAGCGTTCAAACCGGGGGCTATGGCTACACATTC

v_call: TRBV6-5
j_call: TRBJ1-6
d_call: NA
clone_size: NA
cdr3_aa: CASSYPGDVNSPLHF
cdr3_nt: TGTGCCAGCAGTTACCCCGGGGATGTGAATTCACCCCTCCACTTT

v_call: TRBV5-4
j_call: TRBJ2-1
d_call: TRBD1
clone_size: NA
cdr3_aa: CTSSSPGGFSYNEQFF
cdr3_nt: TGTACCAGCAGCTCTCCAGGGGGTTTCTCCTACAATGAGCAGTTCTTC

v_call: TRBV6-4
j_call: TRBJ1-1
d_call: NA
clone_size: NA
cdr3_aa: CVSSDSPGDYTEAFF
cdr3_nt: TGTGTCAGCAGTGACTCGCCAGGGGACTACACTGAAGCTTTCTTT

v_call: TRBV30
j_call: TRBJ1-5
d_call: TRBD1
clone_size: few
cdr3_aa: CAWNTGQGGNQPQHF
cdr3_nt: TGTGCCTGGAACACGGGACAGGGAGGGAATCAGCCCCAGCATTTT

v_call: TRBV11-2
j_call: TRBJ2-3
d_call: TRBD2
clone_size: NA
cdr3_aa: CASSSGTSVKLDTQYF
cdr3_nt: TGTGCCAGCAGCTCCGGGACTAGCGTCAAGCTAGATACTCAGTATTTT

v_call: TRBV4-1
j_call: TRBJ1-5
d_call: NA
clone_size: few
cdr3_aa: CASSQAMGGGNQPQHF
cdr3_nt: TGCGCCAGCAGCCAAGCGATGGGGGGCGGCAATCAGCCCCAGCATTTT

v_call: TRBV28
j_call: TRBJ1-1
d_call: TRBD1
clone_size: NA
cdr3_aa: CASSPHQGQHTEAFF
cdr3_nt: TGTGCCAGCAGTCCACATCAGGGACAGCACACTGAAGCTTTCTTT

v_call: TRBV28
j_call: TRBJ1-2
d_call: NA
clone_size: NA
cdr3_aa: CDSNGRRTGGGYGYTF
cdr3_nt: TGTGACAGCAACGGTAGACGTACAGGAGGGGGCTATGGCTACACCTTC

v_call: TRBV12-3/TRBV12-4
j_call: TRBJ2-3
d_call: TRBD2
clone_size: NA
cdr3_aa: CASSLEIAGDTDTQCF
cdr3_nt: TGTGCCAGCAGTTTAGAAATAGCGGGGGATACAGATACGCAGTGTTTT

v_call: TRBV11-2
j_call: TRBJ2-2
d_call: NA
clone_size: NA
cdr3_aa: CASSLDRTGALFF
cdr3_nt: TGTGCCAGCAGCTTAGATAGGACTGGTGCGCTGTTTTTC

v_call: TRBV11-3
j_call: TRBJ2-3
d_call: NA
clone_size: NA
cdr3_aa: CVSYHRTGTDTQYF
cdr3_nt: TGTGTCAGCTACCATCGGACAGGCACAGATACGCAGTATTTT

v_call: TRBV11-2
j_call: TRBJ2-5
d_call: TRBD1
clone_size: NA
cdr3_aa: CTSSLGTGEETRYF
cdr3_nt: TGTACCAGCAGCTTAGGCACAGGGGAAGAGACCCGGTACTTC

v_call: TRBV6-5
j_call: TRBJ2-3
d_call: NA
clone_size: once
cdr3_aa: CVSSYIFSDTQYF
cdr3_nt: TGTGTCAGCAGTTACATATTTTCCGATACGCAGTATTTT

v_call: TRBV6-1
j_call: TRBJ2-2
d_call: NA
clone_size: once
cdr3_aa: CASSDLGYNWELFF
cdr3_nt: TGTGCCAGCAGTGACCTAGGTTACAACTGGGAGCTGTTTTTT

v_call: TRBV29-1
j_call: TRBJ1-2
d_call: TRBD1
clone_size: NA
cdr3_aa: CSVEVVPGQGNYGYDF
cdr3_nt: TGCAGCGTTGAAGTGGTGCCGGGACAGGGAAACTATGGCTACGACTTC

v_call: TRBV11-2
j_call: TRBJ2-5
d_call: NA
clone_size: medium-sized
cdr3_aa: CASSLGGQGETQYF
cdr3_nt: TGTGCCAGCAGCTTAGGGGGGCAGGGGGAGACCCAGTACTTC

v_call: TRBV20-1
j_call: TRBJ1-2
d_call: NA
clone_size: NA
cdr3_aa: CSASWGDYGYTF
cdr3_nt: TGCAGTGCTAGCTGGGGAGACTATGGCTACACCTTC

v_call: TRBV11-3
j_call: TRBJ2-7
d_call: TRBD1
clone_size: NA
cdr3_aa: CASSSWTGGNYEQYF
cdr3_nt: TGTGCCAGCAGCTCCTGGACAGGGGGCAACTACGAGCAGTATTTC

v_call: TRBV6-5
j_call: TRBJ2-7
d_call: TRBD2
clone_size: many
cdr3_aa: CASGRGMGSYEQYF
cdr3_nt: TGTGCCAGCGGGCGGGGGATGGGGTCCTACGAGCAGTACTTC

v_call: TRBV11-2
j_call: TRBJ1-1
d_call: TRBD1
clone_size: NA
cdr3_aa: CASGLEPTGTAFF
cdr3_nt: TGTGCCAGCGGCTTAGAGCCGACAGGGACGGCTTTCTTT

v_call: TRBV11-2
j_call: TRBJ2-1
d_call: TRBD2
clone_size: NA
cdr3_aa: CASSRTSGVEQFF
cdr3_nt: TGTGCCAGCAGTCGGACTAGCGGAGTAGAGCAGTTCTTC

v_call: TRBV11-3
j_call: TRBJ2-3
d_call: NA
clone_size: NA
cdr3_aa: CASGYRPATDTQYF
cdr3_nt: TGTGCCAGCGGCTACCGCCCTGCCACAGATACGCAGTATTTT

v_call: TRBV12-3/TRBV12-4
j_call: TRBJ1-1
d_call: NA
clone_size: many
cdr3_aa: CASSKVTEAFF
cdr3_nt: TGTGCCAGCAGTAAGGTTACTGAAGCTTTCTTT

v_call: TRBV11-2
j_call: TRBJ1-2
d_call: TRBD1
clone_size: NA
cdr3_aa: CASTLDTGVIYGYTF
cdr3_nt: TGTGCTAGCACCTTAGACACAGGGGTAATTTATGGCTACACCTTC

v_call: TRBV12-3/TRBV12-4
j_call: TRBJ2-5
d_call: NA
clone_size: NA
cdr3_aa: CASSLSGETQCF
cdr3_nt: TGTGCCAGCAGTTTAAGCGGAGAGACCCAGTGCTTC

v_call: TRBV4-1
j_call: TRBJ1-3
d_call: NA
clone_size: NA
cdr3_aa: CASSPVDSGSGNIIYF
cdr3_nt: TGCGCCAGCAGCCCCGTGGACAGCGGCTCTGGGAACATCATATATTTT

v_call: TRBV12-3/TRBV12-4
j_call: TRBJ2-2
d_call: NA
clone_size: NA
cdr3_aa: CASREIKTGELFF
cdr3_nt: TGTGCCAGTAGGGAAATAAAGACCGGGGAGTTGTTTTTT

v_call: TRBV28
j_call: TRBJ2-1
d_call: NA
clone_size: NA
cdr3_aa: CASRSSSYNEQFF
cdr3_nt: TGTGCCAGCAGGTCGAGCTCCTACAATGAGCAGTTCTTC

v_call: TRBV2
j_call: TRBJ2-5
d_call: NA
clone_size: NA
cdr3_aa: CASSGGGAIETQYF
cdr3_nt: TGTGCCAGCAGTGGGGGGGGCGCGATAGAGACCCAGTACTTC

v_call: TRBV6-2/TRBV6-3
j_call: TRBJ2-7
d_call: TRBD1
clone_size: medium-sized
cdr3_aa: CASTFRQGRNYEQYF
cdr3_nt: TGTGCCAGCACCTTTCGACAGGGGCGAAACTACGAGCAGTACTTC

v_call: TRBV6-6
j_call: TRBJ2-4
d_call: NA
clone_size: many
cdr3_aa: CASSNTGTSDIQYF
cdr3_nt: TGTGCCAGCAGTAACACCGGGACATCGGACATTCAGTACTTC

v_call: TRBV6-6
j_call: TRBJ1-1
d_call: NA
clone_size: many
cdr3_aa: CASSLQGRAGTEAFF
cdr3_nt: TGTGCCAGCAGTCTGCAGGGTAGGGCAGGCACTGAAGCTTTCTTT

v_call: TRBV11-2
j_call: TRBJ2-4
d_call: NA
clone_size: NA
cdr3_aa: CASRVSHLGNSQYF
cdr3_nt: TGTGCCAGCAGGGTATCCCACCTGGGGAACAGTCAGTACTTC

v_call: TRBV5-5
j_call: TRBJ2-1
d_call: NA
clone_size: NA
cdr3_aa: CASSSMSEPRIDQFF
cdr3_nt: TGTGCCAGTAGCAGCATGAGCGAGCCTCGGATTGATCAGTTCTTC

v_call: TRBV19
j_call: TRBJ1-2
d_call: NA
clone_size: few
cdr3_aa: CASSQTSPRYGYTF
cdr3_nt: TGTGCCAGTAGTCAAACATCGCCAAGATATGGCTACACCTTC

v_call: TRBV6-1
j_call: TRBJ1-1
d_call: NA
clone_size: many
cdr3_aa: CASSESPGWAFF
cdr3_nt: TGTGCCAGCAGTGAATCCCCCGGATGGGCTTTCTTT

v_call: TRBV30
j_call: TRBJ2-1
d_call: NA
clone_size: NA
cdr3_aa: CAWSMVEGDKRTRSSYNEQFF
cdr3_nt: TGTGCCTGGAGTATGGTTGAGGGGGACAAGCGGACACGGAGCTCCTACAATGAGCAATTCTTC

v_call: TRBV28
j_call: TRBJ2-1
d_call: NA
clone_size: few
cdr3_aa: CASSTSFDFGDSYNEQFF
cdr3_nt: TGTGCCAGCAGTACCAGTTTTGACTTCGGGGACTCATACAATGAGCAGTTCTTC

v_call: TRBV12-3/TRBV12-4
j_call: TRBJ2-5
d_call: TRBD2
clone_size: many
cdr3_aa: CASSWLAGGLETQYF
cdr3_nt: TGTGCCAGCAGTTGGCTAGCGGGAGGGTTAGAGACCCAGTACTTC

v_call: TRBV14
j_call: TRBJ1-1
d_call: NA
clone_size: many
cdr3_aa: CASSQVGVALAFF
cdr3_nt: TGTGCCAGCAGCCAAGTGGGAGTAGCGTTAGCTTTCTTT